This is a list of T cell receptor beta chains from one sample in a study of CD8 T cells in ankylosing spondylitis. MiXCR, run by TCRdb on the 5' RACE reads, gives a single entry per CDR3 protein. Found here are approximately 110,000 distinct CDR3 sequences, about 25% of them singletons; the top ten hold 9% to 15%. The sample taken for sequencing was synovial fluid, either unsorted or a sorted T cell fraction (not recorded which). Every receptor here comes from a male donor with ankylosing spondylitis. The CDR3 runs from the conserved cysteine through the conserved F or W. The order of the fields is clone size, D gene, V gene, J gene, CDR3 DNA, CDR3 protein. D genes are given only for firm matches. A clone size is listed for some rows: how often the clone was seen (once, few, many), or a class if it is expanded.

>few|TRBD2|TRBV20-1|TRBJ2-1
TGCAGTGCTCCTGGGGGACTAGCGGGTTACAATGAGCAGTTCTTC
CSAPGGLAGYNEQFF
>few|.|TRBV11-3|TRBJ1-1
TGTGCCAGCAGCTTAGGCGGAGGGAGCACTGAAGCTTTCTTT
CASSLGGGSTEAFF
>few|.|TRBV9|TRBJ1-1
TGTGCCAGCAGCGTAGGTGGCCAGAACACTGAAGCTTTCTTT
CASSVGGQNTEAFF
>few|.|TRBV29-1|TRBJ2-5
TGCAGCGTTGAGGCATTTCAAGAGACCCAGTACTTC
CSVEAFQETQYF
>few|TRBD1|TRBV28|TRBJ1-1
TGTGCCAGCAGTTTAGAACAGGGGACCACTGAAGCTTTCTTT
CASSLEQGTTEAFF
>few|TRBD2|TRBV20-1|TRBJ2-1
TGCAGTGCTAGGACTAGCGGGCAGTACAATGAGCAGTTCTTC
CSARTSGQYNEQFF
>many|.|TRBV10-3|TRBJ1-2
TGTGCCATGAGCGAGCCTCTGAACTATGGCTACACCTTC
CAMSEPLNYGYTF
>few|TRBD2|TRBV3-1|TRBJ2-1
TGTGCCAGCAGCCAAGATCGGCGGACTAGCGGGAGGATCTACAATGAGCAGTTCTTC
CASSQDRRTSGRIYNEQFF
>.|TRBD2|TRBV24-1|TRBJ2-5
TGTGCCACCAGTGACTCGCTAGCGGGAGAGACCCAGTACTTC
CATSDSLAGETQYF
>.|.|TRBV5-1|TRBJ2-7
TGCGCCAGCAGCCGGACACCCGAGTCCTACGAGCAGTACTTC
CASSRTPESYEQYF
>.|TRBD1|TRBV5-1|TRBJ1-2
TGCGCCAGCAGCTCCGGGACAGGGGGTTTTGGCTACACCTTC
CASSSGTGGFGYTF
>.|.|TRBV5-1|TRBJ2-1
TGCGCCAGCAGCTTGAGAGTAGGGTTAAACAATGAGCAGTTCTTC
CASSLRVGLNNEQFF
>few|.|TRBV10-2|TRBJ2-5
TGCGCCAGCATCGGGGCGGGGAGCATCAAGACCCAGTACTTC
CASIGAGSIKTQYF
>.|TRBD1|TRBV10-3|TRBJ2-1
TGTGCCATCACCTTGGACAGGTCATTCAATGAGCAGTTCTTC
CAITLDRSFNEQFF
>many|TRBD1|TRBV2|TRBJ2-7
TGTGCCAGCAGCGCGGGACAGGCCCCCTACGAGCAGTACTTC
CASSAGQAPYEQYF
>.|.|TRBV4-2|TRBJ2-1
TGTGCCAGCAGCCAAGAAAGTCGGACTTTCAATGAGCAGTTCTTC
CASSQESRTFNEQFF
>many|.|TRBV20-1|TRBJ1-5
TGCAGTGCAGAACGGCAGAGCAATCAGCCCCAGCATTTT
CSAERQSNQPQHF
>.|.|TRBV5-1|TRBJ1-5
TGCGCCAGCAGCTTGGGATCCAGCTTTGGCAATCAGCCCCAGCATTTT
CASSLGSSFGNQPQHF
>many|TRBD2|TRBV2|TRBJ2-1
TGTGCCAGCAGTGTCCAGGGAGCAGGGCTGACTAGCCACAATGAGCAGTTCTTC
CASSVQGAGLTSHNEQFF
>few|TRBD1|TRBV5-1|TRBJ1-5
TGCGCCAGCAGCGAGGACAGGGAGCAGCCCCAGCATTTT
CASSEDREQPQHF
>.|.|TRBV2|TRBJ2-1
TGTGCCAGCACCCTTAGGAGGGGGGGAGAAAATGAGCAGTTCTTC
CASTLRRGGENEQFF
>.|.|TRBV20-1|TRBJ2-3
TGCAGTGCTAGAGATCGGGTCCTGCCAGATACGCAGTATTTT
CSARDRVLPDTQYF
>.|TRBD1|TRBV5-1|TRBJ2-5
TGCGCCAGCAGCTTTACTCCCGGGACAGGGGACGGAGAGACCCAGTACTTC
CASSFTPGTGDGETQYF
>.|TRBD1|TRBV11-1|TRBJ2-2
TGTGCCAGCAGCTTTTCAGGGGGCTGGCTGTTTTTT
CASSFSGGWLFF
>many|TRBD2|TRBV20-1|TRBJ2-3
TGCAGTGCTCCGGGACTACCCACCTGGGGGTCGCAGTATTTT
CSAPGLPTWGSQYF
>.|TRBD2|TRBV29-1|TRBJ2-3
TGCAGCGTCCCGGGACTAGCGGGGAGCACAGATACGCAGTATTTT
CSVPGLAGSTDTQYF
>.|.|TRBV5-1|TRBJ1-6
TGCGCCAGCAGCACGAACTCGGAGGGAGGTGGGCCCCTCCACTTT
CASSTNSEGGGPLHF
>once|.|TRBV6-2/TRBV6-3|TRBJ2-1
TGTGCCAGCAGTTACTCGAGTGGGGGTTACTCCTACAATGAGCAGTTCTTC
CASSYSSGGYSYNEQFF
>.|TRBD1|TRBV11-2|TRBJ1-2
TGTGCCAGCAGTCAGACAGGGGGCGTCGTTGGCTACACCTTC
CASSQTGGVVGYTF
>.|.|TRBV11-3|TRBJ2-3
TGTGCCAGCAGTCTGGGGTTACGGACCCGAGATACGCAGTATTTT
CASSLGLRTRDTQYF
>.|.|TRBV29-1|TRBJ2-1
TGCAGCGTCCAGGGACAGCGGGCACGTGAGCAGTTCTTC
CSVQGQRAREQFF
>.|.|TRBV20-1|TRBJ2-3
TGCAGTGCTAGAGCCCAGGGGCCAGATACGCAGTATTTT
CSARAQGPDTQYF
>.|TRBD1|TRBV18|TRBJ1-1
TGTGCCAGCTCACTTACAGGGGAGGTGGGGAACACTGAAGCTTTCTTT
CASSLTGEVGNTEAFF
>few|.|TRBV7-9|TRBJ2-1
TGTGCCAGCAGCCTAGACCAAAGGACAGTGGAGCAGTTCTTC
CASSLDQRTVEQFF
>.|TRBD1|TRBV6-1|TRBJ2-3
TGTGCCAGCAGTCCGGACAGGGCCCGCGAAGATACGCAGTATTTT
CASSPDRAREDTQYF
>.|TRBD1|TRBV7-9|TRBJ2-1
TGTGCCAGCATCGCGGGGGACAGGGCCGAATACAATGAGCAGTTCTTC
CASIAGDRAEYNEQFF
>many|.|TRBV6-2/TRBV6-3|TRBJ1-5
TGTGCCAGCAGAACCGACAGGAATTATCAGCCCCAGCATTTT
CASRTDRNYQPQHF
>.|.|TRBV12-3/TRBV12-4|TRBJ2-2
TGTGCCAGCAGTTTAGTAGGGGGGGGCGGGGAGCTGTTTTTT
CASSLVGGGGELFF
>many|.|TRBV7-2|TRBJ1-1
TGTGCCAGCAGCTTAGGGGGAATGAACACTGAAGCTTTCTTT
CASSLGGMNTEAFF
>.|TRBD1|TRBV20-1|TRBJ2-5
TGCAGTGTTTGGACAGGGGGATACGGTGGCCAGTACTTC
CSVWTGGYGGQYF
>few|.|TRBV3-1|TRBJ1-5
TGTGCCAGCAGCCAAGATGGGCAGGGCCTCTATCAGCCCCAGCATTTT
CASSQDGQGLYQPQHF
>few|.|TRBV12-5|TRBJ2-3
TGTGCTAGTGTTTCCCGGGGCTCAGATACGCAGTATTTT
CASVSRGSDTQYF
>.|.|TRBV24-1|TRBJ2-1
TGTGCCACCAGTGGTATCAATGAGCAGTTCTTC
CATSGINEQFF
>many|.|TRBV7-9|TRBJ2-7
TGTGCCAGCAGCTGGGACAACTCCTACGAGCAGTACTTC
CASSWDNSYEQYF
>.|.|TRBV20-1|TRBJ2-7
TGCAGTGCTAGCCGACAGGCCTCCAACGAGCAGTACTTC
CSASRQASNEQYF
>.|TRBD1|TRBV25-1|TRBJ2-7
TGTGCCAGCAGTGAATCGGCGGACAGGGCGGTCGAGCAGTACTTC
CASSESADRAVEQYF
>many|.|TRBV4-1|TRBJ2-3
TGCGCCAGCAGCCTACTTGGGGAAGATACGCAGTATTTT
CASSLLGEDTQYF
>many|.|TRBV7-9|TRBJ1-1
TGTGCCAGCAGCTCCTCTAAGACGGCTGAAGCTTTCTTT
CASSSSKTAEAFF
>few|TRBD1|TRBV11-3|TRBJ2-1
TGTGCCAGCAGCTCGACAGGGGGCGCTTACAATGAGCAGTTCTTC
CASSSTGGAYNEQFF
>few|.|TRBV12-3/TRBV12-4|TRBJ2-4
TGTGCCAGCACGGAGGGTGGGGCCAAAAACATTCAGTACTTC
CASTEGGAKNIQYF
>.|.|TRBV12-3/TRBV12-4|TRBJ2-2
TGTGCCAGCAGTTTGTCTAGCAGGAACACCGGGGAGCTGTTTTTT
CASSLSSRNTGELFF
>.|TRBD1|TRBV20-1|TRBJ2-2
TGCAGTGCTAGAGACCAGACAGGGGGGCCCGGGGAGCTGTTTTTT
CSARDQTGGPGELFF
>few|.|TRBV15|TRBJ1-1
TGTGCCACCAGCGTCAGCTGGAACACTGAAGCTTTCTTT
CATSVSWNTEAFF
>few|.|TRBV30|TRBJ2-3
TGTGCCTGGAGTGTGGGGAATACGCAGTATTTT
CAWSVGNTQYF
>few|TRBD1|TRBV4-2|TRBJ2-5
TGTGCCAGCAGCCAAGGACAGGGGGATCAAGAGACCCAGTACTTC
CASSQGQGDQETQYF
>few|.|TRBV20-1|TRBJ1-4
TGCAGTACTCCGGGTCCCGATGTAGGTAATGAAAAACTGTTTTTT
CSTPGPDVGNEKLFF
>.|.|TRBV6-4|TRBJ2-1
TGTGCCAGCAGTCCGCAGCACGCCTACAATGAGCAGTTCTTC
CASSPQHAYNEQFF
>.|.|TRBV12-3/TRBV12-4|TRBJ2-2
TGTGCCAGCAGTTTCAGGGTACCGAACACCGGGGAGCTGTTTTTT
CASSFRVPNTGELFF
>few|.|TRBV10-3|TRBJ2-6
TGTGCCATCAGTGAGTCGGGAGCGGCCGGGGGCGCCAACGTCCTGACTTTC
CAISESGAAGGANVLTF